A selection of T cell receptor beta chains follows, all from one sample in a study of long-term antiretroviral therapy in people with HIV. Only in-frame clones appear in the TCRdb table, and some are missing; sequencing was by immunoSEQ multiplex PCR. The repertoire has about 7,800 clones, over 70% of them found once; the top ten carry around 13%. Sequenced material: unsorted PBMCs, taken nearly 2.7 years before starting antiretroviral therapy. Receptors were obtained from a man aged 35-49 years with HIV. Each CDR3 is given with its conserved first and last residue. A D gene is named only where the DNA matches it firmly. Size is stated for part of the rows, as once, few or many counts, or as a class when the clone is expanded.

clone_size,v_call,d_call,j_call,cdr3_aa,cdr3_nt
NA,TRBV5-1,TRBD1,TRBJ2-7,CASSLGDSTHEQYF,TGCGCCAGCAGCTTAGGGGACAGTACCCACGAGCAGTACTTC
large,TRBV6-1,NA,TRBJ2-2,CASSDPWGANTGELFF,TGTGCCAGCAGTGATCCATGGGGAGCGAACACCGGGGAGCTGTTTTTT
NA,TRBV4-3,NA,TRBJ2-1,CASSQVGGASYNEQFF,TGCGCCAGCAGCCAAGTCGGCGGGGCCTCCTACAATGAGCAGTTCTTC
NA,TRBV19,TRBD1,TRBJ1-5,CASSTQGGNQPQHF,TGTGCCAGTAGCACGCAGGGGGGCAATCAGCCCCAGCATTTT
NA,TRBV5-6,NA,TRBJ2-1,CASSLGGAYNEQFF,TGTGCCAGCAGCTTGGGGGGGGCCTACAATGAGCAGTTCTTC
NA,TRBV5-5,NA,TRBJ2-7,CASSPLYEQYF,TGTGCCAGCAGCCCCCTGTACGAGCAGTACTTC
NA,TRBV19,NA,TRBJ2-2,CASSITGGELFF,TGTGCCAGTAGTATCACTGGCGGGGAGCTGTTTTTT
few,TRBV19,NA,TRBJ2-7,CASSMSAYEQYF,TGTGCCAGTAGTATGTCGGCCTACGAGCAGTACTTC
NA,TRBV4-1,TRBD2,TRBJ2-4,CASSQIPTLAGGHQYF,TGCGCCAGCAGCCAAATCCCCACTCTAGCGGGGGGGCATCAGTACTTC
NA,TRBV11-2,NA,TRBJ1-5,CASSLGTASNQPQHF,TGTGCCAGCAGCTTGGGGACGGCAAGCAATCAGCCCCAGCATTTT
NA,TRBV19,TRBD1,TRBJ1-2,CASSPDRGRGYTF,TGTGCCAGTAGCCCTGACAGGGGGCGAGGCTACACCTTC
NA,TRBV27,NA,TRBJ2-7,CASSLSHGGYEQYF,TGTGCCAGCAGTTTATCTCACGGGGGCTACGAGCAGTACTTC
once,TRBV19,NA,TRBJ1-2,CASDSLYGYTF,TGTGCCAGCGACAGTCTCTATGGCTACACCTTC
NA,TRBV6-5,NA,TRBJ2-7,CASSYSSSSYEQYF,TGTGCCAGCAGTTACTCGAGCAGCTCCTACGAGCAGTACTTC
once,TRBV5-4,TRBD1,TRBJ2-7,CASSLQPGQGGYEQYF,TGTGCCAGCAGCTTGCAACCGGGACAGGGGGGATACGAGCAGTACTTC
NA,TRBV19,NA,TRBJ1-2,CASSPPQTYFYGYTF,TGTGCCAGTAGTCCCCCACAGACCTACTTCTATGGCTACACCTTC
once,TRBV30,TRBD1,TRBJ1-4,CARRTGGAGPNEKLFF,TGTGCCCGAAGGACAGGGGGCGCGGGTCCTAATGAAAAACTGTTTTTT
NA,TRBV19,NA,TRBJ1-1,CASSIVGVSGGTEAFF,TGTGCCAGTAGTATAGTGGGGGTTTCAGGTGGCACTGAAGCTTTCTTT
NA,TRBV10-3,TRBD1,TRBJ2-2,CAISAGQGVTGELFF,TGTGCCATCAGTGCGGGACAGGGTGTCACCGGGGAGCTGTTTTTT
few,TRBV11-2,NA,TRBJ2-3,CASSVRGGDTQYF,TGTGCCAGCAGTGTCAGGGGTGGGGATACGCAGTATTTT
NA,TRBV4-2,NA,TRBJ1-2,CASSQVGSGLPGGYTF,TGTGCCAGCAGCCAAGTGGGATCCGGCCTCCCGGGGGGCTACACCTTC
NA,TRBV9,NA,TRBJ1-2,CASSRDIYGYTF,TGTGCCAGCAGCCGGGACATCTATGGCTACACCTTC
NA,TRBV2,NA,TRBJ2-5,CASRGDYQETQYF,TGTGCCAGCAGGGGGGACTACCAAGAGACCCAGTACTTC
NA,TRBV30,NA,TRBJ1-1,CAWSVNRNTEAFF,TGTGCCTGGAGTGTAAACCGGAACACTGAAGCTTTCTTT
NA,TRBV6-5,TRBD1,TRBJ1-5,CASSPGQYSNQPQHF,TGTGCCAGCAGCCCGGGACAGTATAGCAATCAGCCCCAGCATTTT
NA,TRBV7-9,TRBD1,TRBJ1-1,CASSLSGQGKNTEAFF,TGTGCCAGCAGCTTATCCGGACAGGGGAAGAACACTGAAGCTTTCTTT
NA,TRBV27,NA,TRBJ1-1,CASSLGGDTEAFF,TGTGCCAGCAGTTTGGGCGGGGACACTGAAGCTTTCTTT
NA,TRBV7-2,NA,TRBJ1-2,CASSLATEGYTF,TGTGCCAGCAGCTTAGCGACAGAGGGCTACACCTTC
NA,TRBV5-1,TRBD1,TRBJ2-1,CASSSGTGSSYNEQFF,TGCGCCAGCAGCTCCGGGACAGGTAGCTCCTACAATGAGCAGTTCTTC